This TCR beta chain was observed in a study of T cell changes during pregnancy in multiple sclerosis. In this sample, this clone turned up once. Assay used: immunoSEQ multiplex PCR; TCRdb lists only in-frame clones, some missing. This sample carries about 73,000 clones, around 94% of them seen once, and the ten largest clones take 2.8%. This CDR3 contains 19 residues. CDR1 is LNHNV, CDR2 YYDKDF, per germline (reference sequence). V lost 0 bases, J lost 0 bases, and 10 bases stayed unmatched. The V call is TRBV15, the J call TRBJ1-5; 8 nucleotides match TRBD1. This receptor was identified in a female donor in good health, enrolled as a control in a pregnancy study. This sample comprised peripheral blood, obtained in the third trimester of pregnancy. The CDR3 here is CATSRDHRGGINSNQPQHF. CDR3 nucleotide sequence: TGTGCCACCAGCAGAGATCACAGGGGGGGAATCAATAGCAATCAGCCCCAGCATTTT.